One and the same sample provided the 31 T cell receptor beta chains below, sequenced in a study of shared clonotypes between healthy human individuals (dated by TCRdb to about 2020). Receptor amplification or capture employed the immunoSEQ multiplex PCR assay. TCRdb took this table from immuneACCESS and kept in-frame rearrangements with V and J called. Such tables lack part of the clones; where checked against another copy, unresolved V genes explain under half of the gap, and the rest is unexplained. The sample table records fewer than 400,000 clones; about 74% of these occur just once. Over 9% of the sample is taken by the ten largest. Sequenced input: memory CD4+ T cells sorted from blood. In the paper's terms, the cell subset or site label means: CD45RA-negative fraction. The source is a man aged 25-45 years in good health.

The CDR3 sequence is CSAGGGGYTF. CDR3 sequence (DNA): TGCAGTGCTGGTGGTGGTGGCTACACCTTC. The rearrangement joins TRBV20-1 to TRBJ1-2, with D unclear. V was pared by 5 bases and J by 7 bases, with 8 bases between. CDR1 is DFQATT, CDR2 SNEGSKA, per germline (reference sequence). CDR3 size: 10 residues.

This clone has just a few counts. The CDR3 sequence: CASSSGLAGHNEQFF. Written as DNA, the CDR3 is TGTGCCAGCAGTTCCGGACTAGCCGGTCACAATGAGCAGTTCTTC. The rearrangement links TRBV6-5 to TRBJ2-1; 8 bases match TRBD2. Germline CDR1 MNHEY, CDR2 SVGAGI. The CDR3 loop spans 15 amino acids. V shed 4 bases and J 5 bases; nucleotides not matched to a gene: 7.

The J gene is TRBJ1-5, the V gene TRBV28; 8 nucleotides match TRBD1. The CDR3 is 13 residues long. CDR1 is MDHEN, CDR2 SYDVKM, per germline. The V segment lost 5 bases and the J segment 7 bases; nucleotides outside the gene matches: 4. The CDR3 sequence is CASSRTGSQPQHF. The CDR3 DNA follows: TGTGCCAGCAGTAGGACAGGGTCCCAGCCCCAGCATTTT.

Details on this clone: Other DNA sequences in this sample translate to the same CDR3. This sequence joins TRBV7-9 and TRBJ2-2; D is unclear. The germline V gene has CDR1 SEHNR and CDR2 FQNEAQ (reference sequence). This CDR3 is 14 amino acids long. V was shortened by 1 base and J by 3 bases, with 6 bases between the two germline ends. For the CDR3, the DNA is TGTGCCAGCAGCTTAGAAGGGTACACCGGGGAGCTGTTTTTT. Protein: CASSLEGYTGELFF.

Many counts were recorded for this clone. The V gene is TRBV2, the J gene TRBJ1-6, with D possibly TRBD1 on 5 matching bases. The germline V gene encodes CDR1 SNHLY and CDR2 FYNNEI. The CDR3 length is 12 residues. Trimming took off 6 bases at V and 9 bases at J, with 9 bases between the two ends. This chain's CDR3 is CASRGTGSPLHF. The CDR3 coding sequence is TGTGCCAGCAGGGGGACTGGTTCACCCCTCCACTTT. Full variable domain (remainder filled in from reference TRBV2 and TRBJ1-6): EPEVTQTPSHQVTQMGQEVILRCVPISNHLYFYWYRQILGQKVEFLVSFYNNEISEKSEIFDDQFSVERPDGSNFTLKIRSTKLEDSAMYFCASRGTGSPLHFGNGTRLTVT.

This clone was counted only a few times. This sequence joins TRBV5-6 and TRBJ2-5; a possible D gene is TRBD1 (6 bases). CDR3 length: 16 residues. CDR1 is SGHDT and CDR2 is YYEEEE in the germline V gene. V shed 4 bases and J shed 4 bases, with 20 bases lying between them. The CDR3 DNA is TGTGCCAGCAGCGTTGCGCAGGGGCTGTCGATAGAGACCCAGTACTTC. This gives the protein CASSVAQGLSIETQYF.

CDR3 in DNA: TGTGCCAGCAACCAAGACCCGGGACCTAGCTACGAGCAGTACTTC. Translating gives CASNQDPGPSYEQYF. The V and J genes are TRBV11-2 and TRBJ2-7; D may correspond to TRBD1 or TRBD2 (5 bases each). The CDR3 loop spans 15 amino acids. The V end was cut by 7 bases, the J end by 3 bases, with 19 bases between. Germline V CDR1 and CDR2: SGHAT, FQNNGV.

V usage is TRBV6-4 and J usage is TRBJ2-1; 7 bases align to TRBD1. Losses at the gene ends were 5 bases for V and 8 bases for J; bases not matched to a gene: 3. This CDR3 is 12 amino acids long. Germline CDR1 is MRHNA and CDR2 is SNTAGT. CDR3 protein: CASSLTGDEQFF. The CDR3 DNA reads as TGTGCCAGCAGTTTAACAGGGGATGAGCAGTTCTTC.

This clone appeared once. J is TRBJ2-2 and V is TRBV27; the D gene could be TRBD1 or TRBD2 (5 bases each). The CDR3 consists of 16 residues. V was trimmed by 0 bases and J by 1 base, leaving 9 bases between them. CDR1 is MNHEY, CDR2 SMNVEV, per germline (reference sequence). The DNA of the CDR3 is TGTGCCAGCAGTTTATCGAGGGGAATGAACACCGGGGAGCTGTTTTTT. This encodes CASSLSRGMNTGELFF.

V usage is TRBV7-9 and J usage is TRBJ2-7; 8 positions agree with TRBD1. Germline trimming cut 3 bases from V and 3 bases from J; bases unmatched to any gene: 7. This CDR3 is 15 amino acids long. Germline-derived CDR1 and CDR2 are SEHNR and FQNEAQ (reference sequence). CDR3 sequence (DNA): TGTGCCAGCAGCTTCGGACAGGGTGCGAGCTACGAGCAGTACTTC. Protein product: CASSFGQGASYEQYF.

The chain joins TRBV7-2 to TRBJ2-1, with a tentative D call TRBD1 (6 bases). The V and J ends lost 1 base and 0 bases respectively, with 7 bases between them. The length of the CDR3 is 15 residues. Per germline, CDR1 SGHTA and CDR2 FQGNSA. The CDR3 region is CASSLEDSSYNEQFF. CDR3 nucleotides: TGTGCCAGCAGCTTAGAGGACAGCTCCTACAATGAGCAGTTCTTC.

The V and J genes are TRBV7-8 and TRBJ2-7; D is undetermined. The CDR3 is 13 amino acids. The V end was cut by 1 base, the J end by 2 bases, with 6 bases between. Germline V gives CDR1 SGHVS, CDR2 FQNEAQ. The CDR3 DNA sequence: TGTGCCAGCAGCTTAGGGACCCCCTACGAGCAGTACTTC. This encodes CASSLGTPYEQYF.

CDR3 protein: CASSSAGTSGPETYNEQFF. CDR3 DNA: TGTGCCAGCAGCTCGGCCGGGACTAGCGGGCCCGAAACCTACAATGAGCAGTTCTTC. V and J are TRBV7-9 and TRBJ2-1; 12 positions match TRBD2. The CDR3 loop spans 19 amino acids. Germline assignment: CDR1 SEHNR and CDR2 FQNEAQ (reference sequence). The V gene end was trimmed by 4 bases and the J gene end by 2 bases; junction bases not matched to a gene: 12.

The J gene is TRBJ1-1, the V gene TRBV5-6; 7 bases align to TRBD1. This CDR3 region has 15 residues. Germline V gene lookup returns CDR1 SGHDT and CDR2 YYEEEE. With V trimmed by 6 bases and J by 4 bases, 12 bases remained unmatched. Written as DNA, the CDR3 is TGTGCCAGCATCCCGAGGACAGGCGTTGTCACTGAAGCTTTCTTT. Protein sequence: CASIPRTGVVTEAFF.

In DNA, the CDR3 is TGTGCCAGCAGTCTGGGGGGCACAAGGGAGGGAGGAACAGATACGCAGTATTTT. It is translated as CASSLGGTREGGTDTQYF. This sequence joins TRBV13 and TRBJ2-3, with D tentatively TRBD2 (7 bases). V lost 6 bases to trimming and J lost 3 bases, with 25 bases between them. The CDR3 has 18 amino acids. Germline V gene sequence: CDR1 PRHDT, CDR2 FYEKMQ (reference sequence).

The chain couples TRBV2 to TRBJ2-3; a possible D gene is TRBD2 (6 bases). This CDR3 spans 13 amino acids. CDR1 and CDR2 (germline): SNHLY, FYNNEI. Between the trimmed V and J ends, which lost 7 bases and 5 bases, there was a span of 13 bases. CDR3 protein: CASTSDRKDTQYF. As DNA, the CDR3 is TGTGCCAGCACTAGCGACCGAAAAGATACGCAGTATTTT.

The V and J genes are TRBV5-5 and TRBJ2-6; D unclear. With 1 base removed from V and 0 bases from J, the gap between germline ends came to 8 bases. The germline V gene encodes CDR1 SGHKS and CDR2 YYEKEE (reference sequence). This CDR3 is 16 amino acids long. CDR3 region: CASSLTPSSGANVLTF. CDR3 coding DNA: TGTGCCAGCAGCTTGACTCCCAGCTCTGGGGCCAACGTCCTGACTTTC.

This sequence joins TRBV10-3 and TRBJ2-1, with D possibly TRBD2 on 5 matching bases. Trimming shortened V by 3 bases and J by 1 base, and 10 bases separated the two germline ends. The V gene's germline CDR1 is ENHRY and CDR2 SYGVKD. This CDR3 region has 15 residues. CDR3 sequence (DNA): TGTGCCATCAGTGAATTTGGGAGTTCCTACAATGAGCAGTTCTTC. Translation gives CAISEFGSSYNEQFF.

The chain links TRBV7-2 to TRBJ2-4, with 8 bases matching TRBD2. This CDR3 has 14 amino acids. The V segment lost 5 bases and the J segment 8 bases; nucleotides outside the gene matches: 8. Germline V gene sequence: CDR1 SGHTA, CDR2 FQGNSA. The CDR3 loop is CASSRGTRSDIQYF. The CDR3, as DNA: TGTGCCAGCAGCAGGGGGACTAGGTCGGACATTCAGTACTTC.

Points on this clone: A read error may account for a junction end that differs from germline. The chain has TRBV2 and TRBJ2-6, with D maybe TRBD2 (6 bases). CDR3 length equals 14 residues. Germline values: CDR1 SNHLY, CDR2 FYNNEI. Here the CDR3 reads CASTGGLGVNVLTF. The CDR3 DNA sequence: TGTGCCAGCACCGGAGGGCTTGGGGTCAACGTCCTGACTTTC.

This chain joins TRBV19 and TRBJ1-2, with D possibly matching TRBD1 (5 bases). V was clipped by 3 bases and J by 8 bases, with 19 bases between them. The CDR3 is 15 residues long. Per the germline V gene, CDR1 is LNHDA and CDR2 is SQIVND (reference sequence). This CDR3 reads CASSMAGTTFRGYTF. CDR3 in DNA: TGTGCCAGTAGTATGGCTGGGACGACGTTTCGAGGCTACACCTTC. The full variable domain, its missing parts supplied by reference TRBV19 and TRBJ1-2, is DGGITQSPKYLFRKEGQNVTLSCEQNLNHDAMYWYRQDPGQGLRLIYYSQIVNDFQKGDIAEGYSVSREKKESFPLTVTSAQKNPTAFYLCASSMAGTTFRGYTFGSGTRLTVV.

The V gene is TRBV27, the J gene TRBJ2-1, with a possible D match to TRBD2 (5 bases). In germline, CDR1 is MNHEY, CDR2 SMNVEV (reference sequence). CDR3 length equals 11 residues. V was trimmed by 6 bases and J by 7 bases, leaving 7 bases between them. The CDR3 DNA is TGTGCCAGCAGAGCGGTGAATGAGCAGTTCTTC. Protein sequence: CASRAVNEQFF.

This clone was found a few times. This rearrangement joins TRBV4-3 to TRBJ2-7; 8 positions match TRBD2. With V trimmed by 3 bases and J by 6 bases, 10 bases remained unmatched. The CDR3 is 15 residues long. Germline V lookup: CDR1 LGHNA, CDR2 YSLEER. The CDR3 region has the DNA TGCGCCAGCAGCCACGGACCGGGACTAGGTGCCGAGCAGTACTTC. Amino acids: CASSHGPGLGAEQYF.

Details on this clone: The same CDR3 can be traced to other DNA sequences in this sample. The rearrangement uses TRBV15 and TRBJ1-5, with TRBD1 as a possible D gene (5 bases). V lost 1 base to trimming and J lost 0 bases, with 7 bases between them. Germline V lookup: CDR1 LNHNV, CDR2 YYDKDF (reference sequence). This CDR3 comprises 15 residues. CDR3 residues: CATSRGGYSNQPQHF. In nucleotides, the CDR3 is TGTGCCACCAGCAGAGGGGGGTATAGCAATCAGCCCCAGCATTTT.

The J gene is TRBJ1-1, the V gene TRBV11-2; the D gene is possibly TRBD1 (5 bases). Trimming removed 2 bases from V and 3 bases from J, with 10 bases in between. The CDR3 is 14 residues long. CDR1 and CDR2 from the germline V gene are SGHAT and FQNNGV. As DNA, the CDR3 is TGTGCCAGCAGCTTATCAGGGATGCACACTGAAGCTTTCTTT. This gives the protein CASSLSGMHTEAFF. Together with reference TRBV11-2 and TRBJ1-1, the CDR3 gives the full variable domain: EAGVAQSPRYKIIEKRQSVAFWCNPISGHATLYWYQQILGQGPKLLIQFQNNGVVDDSQLPKDRFSAERLKGVDSTLKIQPAKLEDSAVYLCASSLSGMHTEAFFGQGTRLTVV.

This clone appeared a single time. The rearrangement uses TRBV2 and TRBJ1-5; D not certain. Trimming took off 3 bases at V and 0 bases at J, with 18 bases between the two ends. Germline V gene data show CDR1 as SNHLY and CDR2 as FYNNEI. This CDR3 region has 18 residues. This chain's CDR3 is CASSDKGRLTYSNQPQHF. CDR3 sequence (DNA): TGTGCCAGCAGTGATAAGGGCCGGCTTACTTATAGCAATCAGCCCCAGCATTTT.

This sequence joins TRBV28 and TRBJ2-7; 9 bases map to TRBD1. Trimming took 5 bases from V and 4 from J; bases not matched to a gene: 9. The length of the CDR3 is 15 residues. Per the germline V gene, CDR1 is MDHEN and CDR2 is SYDVKM. The CDR3, as DNA: TGTGCCAGCAGTCAAACGGGACAGGGATTGTACGAGCAGTACTTC. This codes for CASSQTGQGLYEQYF.

The chain joins TRBV2 to TRBJ1-4; 7 bases fit TRBD1. With 6 bases clipped from V and 8 bases from J, the junction kept 6 bases outside the gene matches. This CDR3 region has 13 residues. Germline V gene data show CDR1 as SNHLY and CDR2 as FYNNEI. CDR3 amino acids: CASSWDRREKLFF. For the CDR3, the DNA is TGTGCCAGCAGCTGGGACAGACGGGAAAAACTGTTTTTT. Combining the CDR3 with reference TRBV2 and TRBJ1-4 gives the whole variable domain EPEVTQTPSHQVTQMGQEVILRCVPISNHLYFYWYRQILGQKVEFLVSFYNNEISEKSEIFDDQFSVERPDGSNFTLKIRSTKLEDSAMYFCASSWDRREKLFFGSGTQLSVL.

The genes are TRBV5-1 and TRBJ2-2, with 7 bases that match TRBD1. The J segment lost 5 bases and the V segment lost 2 bases, leaving 6 bases of the junction unmatched. This CDR3 spans 15 amino acids. Germline CDR1 SGHRS, CDR2 YFSETQ. CDR3 region: CASSFRTGETGELFF. In DNA, the CDR3 is TGCGCCAGCAGCTTTAGAACAGGGGAGACCGGGGAGCTGTTTTTT.

The chain joins TRBV7-2 to TRBJ2-7; D not resolved. Germline assignment: CDR1 SGHTA and CDR2 FQGNSA. Trimming took 1 base from V and 0 from J, leaving 10 bases between them. The CDR3 has 15 residues. CDR3 sequence: CASSLVQASSYEQYF. The CDR3 region has the DNA TGTGCCAGCAGCTTAGTGCAGGCTTCCTCCTACGAGCAGTACTTC.

This sequence joins TRBV5-8 and TRBJ2-7; possibly TRBD2 for D (6 bases). Germline lookup yields CDR1 SGHTS and CDR2 YDEGEE. V shed 4 bases and J shed 6 bases, with 17 bases lying between them. The CDR3 contains 14 residues. CDR3 in DNA: TGTGCCAGCAGCGGGGGACTCTATTTGGGCGAGCAGTACTTC. This codes for CASSGGLYLGEQYF.